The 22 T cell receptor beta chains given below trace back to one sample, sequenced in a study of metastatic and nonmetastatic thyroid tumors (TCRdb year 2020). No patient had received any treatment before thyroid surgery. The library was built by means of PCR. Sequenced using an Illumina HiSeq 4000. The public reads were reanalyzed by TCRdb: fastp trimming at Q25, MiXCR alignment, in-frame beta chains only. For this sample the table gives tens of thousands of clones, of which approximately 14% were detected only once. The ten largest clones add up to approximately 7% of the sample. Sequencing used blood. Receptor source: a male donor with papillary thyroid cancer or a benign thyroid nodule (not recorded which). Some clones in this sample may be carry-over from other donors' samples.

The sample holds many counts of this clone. This CDR3 is CASRVGRVLGELFF. In DNA form, the CDR3 reads TGTGCCAGCAGGGTGGGAAGGGTATTGGGGGAGCTGTTTTTT. The gene calls are TRBV7-8 and TRBJ2-2; no clear D gene. The CDR3 is made up of 14 amino acids. The V gene lost 6 bases and the J gene lost 8 bases, with 16 bases spanning the gap. The germline gives CDR1 SGHVS, CDR2 FQNEAQ.

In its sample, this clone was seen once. CDR3 DNA: TGTGCCAGCACGACAGGATCTTCAAACACTGAAGCTTTCTTT. Translating it yields CASTTGSSNTEAFF. This chain links TRBV9 with TRBJ1-1, with D possibly being TRBD1 (6 bases). The germline V gene has CDR1 SGDLS and CDR2 YYNGEE. The V and J ends lost 6 bases and 2 bases respectively, with 14 bases between them. The CDR3 extends over 14 amino acids.

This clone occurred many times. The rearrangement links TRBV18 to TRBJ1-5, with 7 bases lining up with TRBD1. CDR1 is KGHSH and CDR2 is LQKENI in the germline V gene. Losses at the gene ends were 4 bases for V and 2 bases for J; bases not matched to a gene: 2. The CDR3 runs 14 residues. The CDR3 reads CASSRGQGNQPQHF. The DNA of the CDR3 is TGTGCCAGCTCACGCGGACAGGGCAATCAGCCCCAGCATTTT.

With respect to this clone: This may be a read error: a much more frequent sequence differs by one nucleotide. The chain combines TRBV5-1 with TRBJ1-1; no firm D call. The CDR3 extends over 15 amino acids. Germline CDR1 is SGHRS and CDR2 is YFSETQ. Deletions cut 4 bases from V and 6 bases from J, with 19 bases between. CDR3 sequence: CASSLVPEGSAEAFF. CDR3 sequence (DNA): TGCGCCAGCAGCCTAGTCCCCGAAGGGTCTGCTGAAGCTTTCTTT. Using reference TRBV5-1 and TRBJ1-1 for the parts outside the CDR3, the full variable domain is KAGVTQTPRYLIKTRGQQVTLSCSPISGHRSVSWYQQTPGQGLQFLFEYFSETQRNKGNFPGRFSGRQFSNSRSEMNVSTLELGDSALYLCASSLVPEGSAEAFFGQGTRLTVV.

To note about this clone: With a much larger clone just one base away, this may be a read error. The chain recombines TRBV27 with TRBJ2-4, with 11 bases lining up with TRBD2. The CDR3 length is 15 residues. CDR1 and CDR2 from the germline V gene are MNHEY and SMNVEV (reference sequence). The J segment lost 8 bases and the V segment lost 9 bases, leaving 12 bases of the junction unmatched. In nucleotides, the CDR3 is TGTGCCAGAAGTCGTAGCGGGAGGGCCGGGGACATTCAGTACTTC. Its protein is CARSRSGRAGDIQYF.

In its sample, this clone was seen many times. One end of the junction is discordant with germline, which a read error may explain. As DNA, the CDR3 is TGTGCCAGCAGTTACCCCGCCGACTTC. Its translation is CASSYPADF. This rearrangement joins TRBV6-2 or TRBV6-3 to TRBJ2-5; D is ambiguous. The CDR3 totals 9 residues. Germline V lookup: CDR1 MNHEY, CDR2 SVGEGT.

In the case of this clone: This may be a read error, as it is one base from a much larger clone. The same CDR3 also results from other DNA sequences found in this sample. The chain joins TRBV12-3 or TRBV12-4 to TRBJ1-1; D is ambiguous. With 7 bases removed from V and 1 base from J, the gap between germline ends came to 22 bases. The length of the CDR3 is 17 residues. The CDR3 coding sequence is TGTGCCAGCACTCCCTGGCCCTCACGGGGTCCGAACACTGAAGCTTTCTTT. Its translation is CASTPWPSRGPNTEAFF.

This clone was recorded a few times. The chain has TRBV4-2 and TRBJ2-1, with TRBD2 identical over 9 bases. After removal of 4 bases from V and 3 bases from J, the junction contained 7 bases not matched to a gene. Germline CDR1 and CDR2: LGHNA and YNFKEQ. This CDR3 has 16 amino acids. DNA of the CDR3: TGTGCCAGCAGCCCTGGGGCTAGCGGGAACTACAATGAGCAGTTCTTC. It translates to CASSPGASGNYNEQFF.

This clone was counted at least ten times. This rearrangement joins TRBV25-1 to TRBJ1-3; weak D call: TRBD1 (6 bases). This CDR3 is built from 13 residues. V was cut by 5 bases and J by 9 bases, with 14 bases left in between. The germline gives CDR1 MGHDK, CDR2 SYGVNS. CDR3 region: CASSPQGPSTIYF. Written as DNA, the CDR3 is TGTGCCAGCAGTCCACAGGGACCGTCCACCATATATTTT.

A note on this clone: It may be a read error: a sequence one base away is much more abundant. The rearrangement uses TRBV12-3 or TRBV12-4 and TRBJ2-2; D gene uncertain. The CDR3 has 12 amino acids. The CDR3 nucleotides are TGTGCCAGCAGCCCTAACATCGGGGAGCTGTTTTTT. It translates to CASSPNIGELFF.

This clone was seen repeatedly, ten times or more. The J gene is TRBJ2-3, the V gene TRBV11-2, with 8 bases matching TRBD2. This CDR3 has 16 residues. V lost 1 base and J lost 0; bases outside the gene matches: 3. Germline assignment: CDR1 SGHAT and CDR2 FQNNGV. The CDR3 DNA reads TGTGCCAGCAGCTTAGCATCTAGCGGGAGCACAGATACGCAGTATTTT. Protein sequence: CASSLASSGSTDTQYF.

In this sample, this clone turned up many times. CDR3 DNA sequence: TGTGCCAGCAAGGGTATACGTGGCAGGGGAGTTTTAGAGACCCAGTACTTC. Translation: CASKGIRGRGVLETQYF. The rearrangement joins TRBV7-6 to TRBJ2-5, with TRBD1 as a possible D gene (6 bases). Germline V lookup: CDR1 SGHVS, CDR2 FNYEAQ. The CDR3 extends over 17 amino acids. Trimming cost V 7 bases and J 4 bases, with 25 bases left between them.

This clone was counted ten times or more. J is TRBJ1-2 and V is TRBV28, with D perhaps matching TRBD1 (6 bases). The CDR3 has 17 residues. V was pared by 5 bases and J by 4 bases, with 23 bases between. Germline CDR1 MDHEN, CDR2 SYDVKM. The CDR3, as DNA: TGTGCCAGCAGTCCTGGGGGGATAAATCTAGGGGGCTATGGCTACACCTTC. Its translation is CASSPGGINLGGYGYTF.

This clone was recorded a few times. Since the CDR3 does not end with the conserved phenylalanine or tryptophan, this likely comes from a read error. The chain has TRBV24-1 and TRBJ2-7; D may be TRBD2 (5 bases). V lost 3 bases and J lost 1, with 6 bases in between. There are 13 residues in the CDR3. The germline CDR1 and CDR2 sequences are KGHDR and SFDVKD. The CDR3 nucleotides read TGTGCCACCAGTGATGGGGAGTCCTACGAGCAGTACATC. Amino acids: CATSDGESYEQYI.

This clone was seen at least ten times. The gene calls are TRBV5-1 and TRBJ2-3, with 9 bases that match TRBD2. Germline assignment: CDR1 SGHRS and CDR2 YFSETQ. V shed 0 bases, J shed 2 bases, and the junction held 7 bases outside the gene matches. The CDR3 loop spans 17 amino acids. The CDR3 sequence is CASSLAGLAQFTDTQYF. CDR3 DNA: TGCGCCAGCAGCTTGGCCGGACTAGCGCAGTTCACAGATACGCAGTATTTT.

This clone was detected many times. The CDR3: CASSQEGNSYEQYF. For the CDR3, the DNA is TGTGCCAGCAGCCAAGAAGGCAACTCCTACGAGCAGTACTTC. V gene TRBV4-2 combines with J gene TRBJ2-7; D unresolved. The CDR3 covers 14 residues. The ends were cut back, 0 bases at V and 0 bases at J, with 6 bases in the middle. CDR1 is LGHNA and CDR2 is YNFKEQ in the germline V gene.

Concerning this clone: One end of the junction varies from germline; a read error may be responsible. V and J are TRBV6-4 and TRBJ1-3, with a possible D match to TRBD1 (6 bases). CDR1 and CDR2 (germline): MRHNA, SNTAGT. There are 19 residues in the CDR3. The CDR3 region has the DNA TGTTCCAGCAGTGACTCGGGCCCTCTCAGGGGTATCTCCGGAAACACCATATATTTT. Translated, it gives CSSSDSGPLRGISGNTIYF.

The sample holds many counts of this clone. The CDR3: CASSLEDIRTDTQYF. The DNA for the CDR3 is TGCGCCAGCAGCTTGGAGGACATCCGCACAGATACGCAGTATTTT. This rearrangement joins TRBV5-1 to TRBJ2-3; tentative D call: TRBD1 (5 bases). The germline gives CDR1 SGHRS, CDR2 YFSETQ. V lost 0 bases and J 1 base, leaving 9 bases between the germline ends. CDR3 length: 15 residues.

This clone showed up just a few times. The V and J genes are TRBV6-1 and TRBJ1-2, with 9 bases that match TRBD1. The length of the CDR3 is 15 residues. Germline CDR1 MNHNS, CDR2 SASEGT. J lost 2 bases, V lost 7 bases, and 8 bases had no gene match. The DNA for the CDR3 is TGTGCCAGCATCCGAGTACAGGGGGCGAACTATGGCTACACCTTC. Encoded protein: CASIRVQGANYGYTF.

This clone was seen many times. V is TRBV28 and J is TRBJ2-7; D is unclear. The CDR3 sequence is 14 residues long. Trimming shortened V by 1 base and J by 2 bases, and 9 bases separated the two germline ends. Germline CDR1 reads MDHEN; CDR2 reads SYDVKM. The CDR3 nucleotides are TGTGCCAGCAGTTTATCGTCTATCGCCTACGAGCAGTACTTC. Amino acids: CASSLSSIAYEQYF.

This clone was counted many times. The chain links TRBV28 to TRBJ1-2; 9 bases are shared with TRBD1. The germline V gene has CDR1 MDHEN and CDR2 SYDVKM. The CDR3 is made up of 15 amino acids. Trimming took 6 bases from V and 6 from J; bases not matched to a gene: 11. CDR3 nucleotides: TGTGCCAGCAGCCCTCAGGGGGACAGGGTAGATGGCTACACCTTC. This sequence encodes CASSPQGDRVDGYTF.

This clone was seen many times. The CDR3: CSARDRAGARGEQFF. The CDR3 DNA reads TGCAGTGCTAGAGATAGAGCGGGAGCTCGTGGTGAGCAGTTCTTC. The genes are TRBV20-1 and TRBJ2-1; TRBD2 aligns across 8 bases. This CDR3 comprises 15 residues. Germline trimming cut 0 bases from V and 9 bases from J; bases unmatched to any gene: 10. CDR1 DFQATT and CDR2 SNEGSKA come from the germline V gene (reference sequence).